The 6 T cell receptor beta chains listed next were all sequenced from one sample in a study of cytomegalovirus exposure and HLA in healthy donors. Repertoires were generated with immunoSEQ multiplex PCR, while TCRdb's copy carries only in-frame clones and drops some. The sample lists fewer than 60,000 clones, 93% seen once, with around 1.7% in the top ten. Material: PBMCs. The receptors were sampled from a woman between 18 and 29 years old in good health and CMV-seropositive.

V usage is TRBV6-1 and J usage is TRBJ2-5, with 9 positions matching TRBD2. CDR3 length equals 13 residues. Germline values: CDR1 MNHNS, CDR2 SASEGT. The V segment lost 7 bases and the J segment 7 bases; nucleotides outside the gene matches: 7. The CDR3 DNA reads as TGTGCCAGCACGAGGGTTAGCGGGGGGACCCAGTACTTC. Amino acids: CASTRVSGGTQYF.

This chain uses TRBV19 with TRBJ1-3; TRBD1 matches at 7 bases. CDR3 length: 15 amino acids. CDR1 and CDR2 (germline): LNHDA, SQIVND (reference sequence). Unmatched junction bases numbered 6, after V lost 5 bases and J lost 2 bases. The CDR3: CASSPRQGPGNTIYF. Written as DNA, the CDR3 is TGTGCCAGTAGTCCCCGACAGGGACCTGGAAACACCATATATTTT.

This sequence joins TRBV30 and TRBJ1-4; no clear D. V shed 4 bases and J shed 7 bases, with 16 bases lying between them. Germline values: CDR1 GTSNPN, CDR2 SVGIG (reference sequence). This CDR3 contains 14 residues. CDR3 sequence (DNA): TGTGCCTGGACCGCCGGAGGCGCGGGTGAAAAACTGTTTTTT. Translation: CAWTAGGAGEKLFF. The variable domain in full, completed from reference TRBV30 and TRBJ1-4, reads SQTIHQWPATLVQPVGSPLSLECTVEGTSNPNLYWYRQAAGRGLQLLFYSVGIGQISSEVPQNLSASRPQDRQFILSSKKLLLSDSGFYLCAWTAGGAGEKLFFGSGTQLSVL.

The DNA for the CDR3 is TGTGCCAGCAGTTACTGGGCGGCAGGGGGGACAATGACGCAGTTCTTC. This gives the protein CASSYWAAGGTMTQFF. The chain uses TRBV6-5 and TRBJ2-1; possibly TRBD1 for D (7 bases). The V gene's germline CDR1 is MNHEY and CDR2 SVGAGI. The CDR3 runs 16 residues. The V end was cut by 1 base, the J end by 12 bases, with 22 bases between.

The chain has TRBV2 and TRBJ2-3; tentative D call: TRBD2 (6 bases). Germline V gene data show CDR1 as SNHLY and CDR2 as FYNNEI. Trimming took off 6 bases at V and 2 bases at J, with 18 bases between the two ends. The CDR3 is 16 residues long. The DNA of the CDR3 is TGTGCCAGCAGGGAGGGTAGCGGAATCAACACAGATACGCAGTATTTT. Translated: CASREGSGINTDTQYF.

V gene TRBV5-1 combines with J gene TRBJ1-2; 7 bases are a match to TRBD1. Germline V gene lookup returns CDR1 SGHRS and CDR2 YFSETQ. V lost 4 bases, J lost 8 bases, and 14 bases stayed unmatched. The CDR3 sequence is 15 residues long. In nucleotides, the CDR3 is TGCGCCAGCAGCCGCAGACAGGGACCGGCAGAGGGCTACACCTTC. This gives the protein CASSRRQGPAEGYTF.